This TCR beta chain was sequenced in a study of cytomegalovirus exposure and HLA in healthy donors. With 5 bases removed from V and 7 bases from J, the gap between germline ends came to 15 bases. CDR1 SGHTA and CDR2 FQGNSA come from the germline V gene. The CDR3 runs 14 residues. This PCR relied on a set of 60 Vbeta primers and 13 Jbeta primers. In the original analysis: Later, tens of millions of unique TCR beta chains were counted in an analysis, and about 10 million of them were shared. Method: immunoSEQ multiplex PCR; TCRdb's copy keeps in-frame clones and lacks some. The V and J calls and clone size were taken over from that table, and D and trimming were inferred from the DNA. The sample has 150,000 to 200,000 clones, roughly four fifths seen once.

The rearrangement joins TRBV7-2 to TRBJ2-4; weak D call: TRBD1 (6 bases). The specimen sequenced was PBMCs. The sequence was collected from a woman younger than 35 in good health and CMV-seronegative. CDR3 coding DNA: TGTGCCAGCAGCCAGGGACACTCGCTCAACATTCAGTACTTC. This codes for CASSQGHSLNIQYF. Full variable domain (remainder filled in from reference TRBV7-2 and TRBJ2-4): GAGVSQSPSNKVTEKGKDVELRCDPISGHTALYWYRQSLGQGLEFLIYFQGNSAPDKSGLPSDRFSAERTGGSVSTLTIQRTQQEDSAVYLCASSQGHSLNIQYFGAGTRLSVL.